A single sample is the source of the 28 T cell receptor beta chains below, sequenced in a study of blood T cell repertoires in COVID-19. The data were produced by immunoSEQ multiplex PCR, yet TCRdb's version contains in-frame clones alone and is incomplete. The sample lists 15,000 or so clones, about 91% seen once, with about 12% in the top ten. Sequenced material: peripheral blood. Source of these receptors: a human donor in a cohort sampled during active COVID-19.

The rearrangement links TRBV6-5 to TRBJ1-5; maybe TRBD1 (5 bases). Between the trimmed V and J ends, which lost 8 bases and 3 bases, there was a span of 11 bases. The CDR3 is made up of 13 amino acids. Germline loops: CDR1 MNHEY, CDR2 SVGAGI. The chain's CDR3 is CASSTQVNQPQHF. The CDR3 nucleotides read TGTGCCAGCTCGACACAGGTCAATCAGCCCCAGCATTTT.

The genes are TRBV5-6 and TRBJ1-6, with 9 bases aligning to TRBD1. This CDR3 is built from 15 residues. The germline V gene encodes CDR1 SGHDT and CDR2 YYEEEE. The junction had 4 bases not matched to a gene; V was cut back by 2 bases and J by 7 bases. CDR3: CASSFPGQGNSPLHF. Here the CDR3 DNA reads TGTGCCAGCAGCTTTCCTGGACAGGGGAATTCACCCCTCCACTTT. Drawing the rest from reference TRBV5-6 and TRBJ1-6, the complete variable domain is DAGVTQSPTHLIKTRGQQVTLRCSPKSGHDTVSWYQQALGQGPQFIFQYYEEEERQRGNFPDRFSGHQFPNYSSELNVNALLLGDSALYLCASSFPGQGNSPLHFGNGTRLTVT.

The J gene is TRBJ1-5, the V gene TRBV6-2 or TRBV6-3, with a tentative D call TRBD1 (5 bases). Per germline, CDR1 MNHEY and CDR2 SVGEGT. V lost 4 bases and J lost 7, with 17 bases in between. CDR3 length: 15 amino acids. CDR3 sequence: CASSSWTRAQQPQHF. The CDR3, as DNA: TGTGCCAGCAGTTCCTGGACACGCGCCCAGCAGCCCCAGCATTTT.

The V gene is TRBV6-5, the J gene TRBJ1-3; D possibly corresponds to TRBD1 (5 bases). V was pared by 6 bases and J by 2 bases, with 14 bases between. This CDR3 contains 15 residues. Germline loops: CDR1 MNHEY, CDR2 SVGAGI. CDR3: CASRTTQGPGNTIYF. The CDR3 DNA sequence: TGTGCCAGCAGAACGACTCAGGGTCCTGGAAACACCATATATTTT.

The chain is built from TRBV9 and TRBJ2-6; TRBD2 is a possible D gene (6 bases). Germline V gives CDR1 SGDLS, CDR2 YYNGEE. Trimming pared 2 bases from V and 1 base from J, leaving 7 bases between. CDR3 length equals 15 residues. The CDR3: CASSVGGSGANVLTF. The CDR3 region has the DNA TGTGCCAGCAGCGTTGGAGGGTCTGGGGCCAACGTCCTGACTTTC.

The genes are TRBV3-1 (or the pseudogene TRBV3-2) and TRBJ2-3; the D is unclear. With 8 bases removed from V and 0 bases from J, the gap between germline ends came to 9 bases. CDR1 and CDR2 from the germline V gene are LGHDT and YNNKEL (reference sequence). This CDR3 spans 13 amino acids. Here the CDR3 DNA reads TGTGCCAGCCGCGGAACTAGCACAGATACGCAGTATTTT. It translates to CASRGTSTDTQYF.

The chain links TRBV5-5 to TRBJ1-1; no firm D call. Trimming left V 1 base short and J 1 base short, with 8 bases between. CDR3 length: 14 residues. CDR1 is SGHKS, CDR2 YYEKEE, per germline (reference sequence). This CDR3 reads CASSLNNWNTEAFF. The CDR3 DNA follows: TGTGCCAGCAGCTTGAACAATTGGAACACTGAAGCTTTCTTT. Complete variable domain (other parts from reference TRBV5-5 and TRBJ1-1): DAGVTQSPTHLIKTRGQQVTLRCSPISGHKSVSWYQQVLGQGPQFIFQYYEKEERGRGNFPDRFSARQFPNYSSELNVNALLLGDSALYLCASSLNNWNTEAFFGQGTRLTVV.

The rearrangement uses TRBV5-1 and TRBJ2-3, with 11 bases aligning to TRBD2. CDR1 and CDR2 from the germline V gene are SGHRS and YFSETQ. Germline trimming cut 5 bases from V and 2 bases from J; bases unmatched to any gene: 7. The CDR3 runs to 16 residues. The CDR3 DNA reads TGCGCCAGCAGTCTACTAGCGGGGGTTCCCACAGATACGCAGTATTTT. Translated, it gives CASSLLAGVPTDTQYF. The variable domain in full, with the rest retrieved from reference TRBV5-1 and TRBJ2-3, is KAGVTQTPRYLIKTRGQQVTLSCSPISGHRSVSWYQQTPGQGLQFLFEYFSETQRNKGNFPGRFSGRQFSNSRSEMNVSTLELGDSALYLCASSLLAGVPTDTQYFGPGTRLTVL.

The rearrangement joins TRBV7-9 to TRBJ2-1; 13 nucleotides match TRBD2. The CDR3 has 18 amino acids. Germline V lookup: CDR1 SEHNR, CDR2 FQNEAQ (reference sequence). The V and J ends lost 5 bases and 4 bases, in that order; junction bases with no gene match: 11. In DNA, the CDR3 is TGTGCCAGCAGCCCTCGAACCGGACTAGCGGGGGCATACAATGAGCAGTTCTTC. Its protein is CASSPRTGLAGAYNEQFF. The full variable domain, its missing parts supplied by reference TRBV7-9 and TRBJ2-1, is DTGVSQNPRHKITKRGQNVTFRCDPISEHNRLYWYRQTLGQGPEFLTYFQNEAQLEKSRLLSDRFSAERPKGSFSTLEIQRTEQGDSAMYLCASSPRTGLAGAYNEQFFGPGTRLTVL.

V is TRBV5-1 and J is TRBJ2-3, with D perhaps matching TRBD1 (5 bases). The CDR3 sequence is 15 residues long. Germline CDR1 and CDR2: SGHRS and YFSETQ. Trimming stripped 1 base from V and 2 bases from J, with 11 bases between. The CDR3 is CASSLLDRNTDTQYF. CDR3 nucleotides: TGCGCCAGCAGCTTGCTTGACAGAAACACAGATACGCAGTATTTT.

The CDR3 DNA sequence: TGTGCCAGCAGTACCCTCACGGGGTACGAGCAGTACTTC. Its protein product is CASSTLTGYEQYF. This chain connects TRBV6-2 or TRBV6-3 to TRBJ2-7, with D possibly matching TRBD2 (5 bases). The V and J ends lost 5 bases and 4 bases respectively, with 12 bases between them. CDR3 size: 13 residues. Germline V gene sequence: CDR1 MNHEY, CDR2 SVGEGT.

The genes are TRBV3-1 (or the pseudogene TRBV3-2) and TRBJ2-7; D perhaps matches TRBD1 (5 bases). Germline assignment: CDR1 LGHDT and CDR2 YNNKEL (reference sequence). The length of the CDR3 is 13 residues. Trimming took off 0 bases at V and 5 bases at J, with 8 bases between the two ends. CDR3 in DNA: TGTGCCAGCAGCCAAGACAGGGTCAACGAGCAGTACTTC. This encodes CASSQDRVNEQYF.

The rearrangement uses TRBV29-1 and TRBJ2-5; 9 positions agree with TRBD2. From germline, CDR1 is SQVTM and CDR2 ANQGSEA. V was pared by 3 bases and J by 10 bases, with 12 bases of the junction left unmatched. CDR3 length equals 14 residues. CDR3 sequence reads: CSVDPRRRGGVQYF. CDR3 sequence (DNA): TGCAGCGTTGACCCACGGCGGCGGGGGGGCGTCCAGTACTTC.

The chain links TRBV14 to TRBJ2-7; TRBD2 is a possible D gene (5 bases). Trimming cost V 4 bases and J 0 bases, with 7 bases left between them. This CDR3 contains 13 residues. Germline assignment: CDR1 SGHDN and CDR2 FVKESK. The CDR3 sequence: CASSPGLSYEQYF. The CDR3 nucleotides are TGTGCCAGCAGCCCCGGACTCTCCTACGAGCAGTACTTC.

The CDR3 loop is CASSLIWGGQPQHF. The CDR3 DNA reads TGTGCCAGCAGTTTAATCTGGGGGGGTCAGCCCCAGCATTTT. This chain links TRBV28 with TRBJ1-5, with TRBD1 as a possible D gene (5 bases). Germline lookup yields CDR1 MDHEN and CDR2 SYDVKM. CDR3 size: 14 residues. V shed 2 bases and J shed 6 bases, with 11 bases lying between them.

This chain uses TRBV5-1 with TRBJ2-5; D is possibly TRBD1 (5 bases). CDR1 is SGHRS and CDR2 is YFSETQ in the germline V gene. The CDR3 has 15 residues. Trimming removed 3 bases at V and 5 bases at J, with 17 bases between. This chain's CDR3 is CASSSTVGRGETQYF. DNA for the CDR3: TGCGCCAGCAGCTCTACCGTGGGGCGCGGCGAGACCCAGTACTTC.

This chain links TRBV2 with TRBJ2-1; D is possibly TRBD1 (5 bases). Germline loops: CDR1 SNHLY, CDR2 FYNNEI. The CDR3 has 14 amino acids. V was clipped by 7 bases and J by 7 bases, with 17 bases between them. The CDR3 bases are TGTGCCAGCACCCTAGGGGCCGTGGGGAATGAGCAGTTCTTC. Translation gives CASTLGAVGNEQFF. The full variable domain, completed using reference TRBV2 and TRBJ2-1, is EPEVTQTPSHQVTQMGQEVILRCVPISNHLYFYWYRQILGQKVEFLVSFYNNEISEKSEIFDDQFSVERPDGSNFTLKIRSTKLEDSAMYFCASTLGAVGNEQFFGPGTRLTVL.

The V call is TRBV6-5, the J call TRBJ2-7; D is undetermined. Trimming took 2 bases from V and 0 from J, leaving 8 bases between them. Germline CDR1 and CDR2: MNHEY and SVGAGI. The CDR3 consists of 14 residues. The CDR3: CASSYNSNSYEQYF. The CDR3, as DNA: TGTGCCAGCAGTTACAACAGTAACTCCTACGAGCAGTACTTC.

J is TRBJ2-7 and V is TRBV18; D perhaps matches TRBD1 (6 bases). The germline CDR1 and CDR2 sequences are KGHSH and LQKENI. The CDR3 covers 14 residues. The ends were cut back, 3 bases at V and 2 bases at J, with 11 bases in the middle. The CDR3 DNA reads as TGTGCCAGCTCACCCTCGCGACAGGCCTACGAGCAGTACTTC. It translates to CASSPSRQAYEQYF.

The count of this clone is one. This rearrangement joins TRBV29-1 to TRBJ1-4; no clear D. The CDR3 loop spans 14 amino acids. Deletions cut 2 bases from V and 5 bases from J, with 12 bases between. CDR1 is SQVTM, CDR2 ANQGSEA, per germline. CDR3 in amino acids: CSVESGVQNEKLFF. The CDR3 DNA sequence: TGCAGCGTTGAATCAGGCGTCCAAAATGAAAAACTGTTTTTT. The variable domain in full, with the rest retrieved from reference TRBV29-1 and TRBJ1-4, is SAVISQKPSRDICQRGTSLTIQCQVDSQVTMMFWYRQQPGQSLTLIATANQGSEATYESGFVIDKFPISRPNLTFSTLTVSNMSPEDSSIYLCSVESGVQNEKLFFGSGTQLSVL.

The rearrangement joins TRBV27 to TRBJ2-3; 7 positions match TRBD2. CDR3 length: 16 residues. Germline V gives CDR1 MNHEY, CDR2 SMNVEV (reference sequence). V lost 0 bases, J lost 9 bases, and 12 bases stayed unmatched. The CDR3 DNA reads as TGTGCCAGCAGTTTATCGACCGGACTAGGGTTGAGGACGCAGTATTTT. Encoded protein: CASSLSTGLGLRTQYF.

The V call is TRBV4-1, the J call TRBJ1-1, with a weak D call TRBD1 (5 bases). V dropped 4 bases and J dropped 3 bases, with 12 bases sitting between them. Germline V CDR1 and CDR2: MGHRA, YSYEKL. The CDR3 has 14 amino acids. CDR3 sequence reads: CASSPQGLDTEAFF. CDR3 DNA: TGCGCCAGCAGCCCCCAGGGTCTGGACACTGAAGCTTTCTTT.

CDR3: CASSQDAAQTDTQYF. CDR3 DNA sequence: TGTGCCAGCAGCCAAGATGCGGCTCAAACAGATACGCAGTATTTT. The V call is TRBV14, the J call TRBJ2-3, with D hard to call. The length of the CDR3 is 15 residues. Trimming pared 0 bases from V and 3 bases from J, leaving 10 bases between. Germline-derived CDR1 and CDR2 are SGHDN and FVKESK.

This chain links TRBV3-1 (or the pseudogene TRBV3-2) with TRBJ1-1, with D perhaps TRBD1 (5 bases). V dropped 0 bases and J dropped 5 bases, with 13 bases sitting between them. The CDR3 is made up of 15 amino acids. Germline-derived CDR1 and CDR2 are LGHDT and YNNKEL (reference sequence). The CDR3: CASSQDAGGWTEAFF. The CDR3 nucleotides read TGTGCCAGCAGCCAAGATGCGGGGGGATGGACTGAAGCTTTCTTT.

The rearrangement uses TRBV28 and TRBJ2-7; no clear D gene. Between the trimmed V and J ends, which lost 4 bases and 5 bases, there was a span of 9 bases. The CDR3 is 12 residues long. CDR1 is MDHEN, CDR2 SYDVKM, per germline. CDR3 DNA: TGTGCCAGCAGTTCGAGCCTGCACGAGCAGTACTTC. The encoded protein is CASSSSLHEQYF.

The rearrangement joins TRBV19 to TRBJ2-1; 13 nucleotides line up with TRBD2. The length of the CDR3 is 16 residues. Germline CDR1 and CDR2: LNHDA and SQIVND (reference sequence). V lost 3 bases and J lost 6; bases outside the gene matches: 5. Here the CDR3 reads CASSMGTSGDVNEQFF. In DNA form, the CDR3 reads TGTGCCAGTAGTATGGGGACTAGCGGGGACGTCAATGAGCAGTTCTTC.

The chain couples TRBV6-5 to TRBJ2-2; D gene uncertain. The CDR3 consists of 13 residues. V was cut by 7 bases and J by 1 base, with 7 bases left in between. Germline assignment: CDR1 MNHEY and CDR2 SVGAGI. CDR3 sequence (DNA): TGTGCCAGCAATAAGAGGAACACCGGGGAGCTGTTTTTT. Translating it yields CASNKRNTGELFF.

The CDR3: CSASQRAGPYNEQFF. In DNA form, the CDR3 reads TGCAGTGCTAGTCAGCGGGCTGGGCCCTACAATGAGCAGTTCTTC. V gene TRBV20-1 combines with J gene TRBJ2-1; tentatively, D is TRBD2 (6 bases). This CDR3 has 15 residues. Germline loops: CDR1 DFQATT, CDR2 SNEGSKA (reference sequence). V lost 3 bases to trimming and J lost 2 bases, with 14 bases between them.